The 26 T cell receptor beta chains below come from one sample, sequenced in a study of blood T cells in healthy people across ages. Primed by a sample-barcoded 5' primer and a J-beta primer mix, a second PCR proceeded for roughly 6 to 12 cycles. Each CDR3 protein is one row after TCRdb ran MiXCR on the 5' RACE reads. This sample has approximately 1.5 million distinct CDR3 sequences, with 30% to 40% found just once. Specimen: blood. The source of these receptors is a woman in her twenties or thirties in good health.

This sequence joins TRBV9 and TRBJ1-2; no clear D gene. Trimming shortened V by 1 base and J by 4 bases, and 11 bases separated the two germline ends. Germline CDR1 reads SGDLS; CDR2 reads YYNGEE. This CDR3 contains 14 residues. CDR3 sequence reads: CASSVFRPLYGYTF. In nucleotides, the CDR3 is TGTGCCAGCAGCGTATTTAGGCCCCTCTATGGCTACACCTTC.

This clonotype was found a few times. The rearrangement links TRBV27 to TRBJ1-1; TRBD1 aligns across 8 bases. The V gene end was trimmed by 5 bases and the J gene end by 4 bases; junction bases not matched to a gene: 9. Germline CDR1 reads MNHEY; CDR2 reads SMNVEV (reference sequence). The CDR3 is 15 residues long. The CDR3 loop is CASSLQTGATTEAFF. The CDR3 DNA reads as TGTGCCAGCAGTCTTCAGACAGGGGCGACCACTGAAGCTTTCTTT.

CDR3 region: CSASPGSNMNTEAFF. The CDR3 nucleotides read TGCAGTGCTAGCCCGGGAAGCAACATGAACACTGAAGCTTTCTTT. J is TRBJ1-1 and V is TRBV20-1; no clear D. CDR1 and CDR2 from the germline V gene are DFQATT and SNEGSKA (reference sequence). Trimming removed 3 bases at V and 0 bases at J, with 14 bases between. CDR3 length: 15 residues.

This clonotype was seen only a few times. The chain is built from TRBV5-1 and TRBJ1-1, with D unresolved. This CDR3 region has 14 residues. Germline loops: CDR1 SGHRS, CDR2 YFSETQ. V lost 0 bases and J lost 4, with 10 bases in between. The chain's CDR3 is CASSLVGEGTEAFF. The CDR3 region has the DNA TGCGCCAGCAGCTTGGTTGGGGAAGGCACTGAAGCTTTCTTT.

V usage is TRBV3-1 and J usage is TRBJ2-1, with D tentatively TRBD1 or TRBD2 (6 bases each). This CDR3 contains 13 residues. Trimming cost V 3 bases and J 10 bases, with 13 bases left between them. Per germline, CDR1 LGHDT and CDR2 YNNKEL (reference sequence). Written as DNA, the CDR3 is TGTGCCAGCAGCCACGGAGGGACACAAGAGCAGTTCTTC. Amino acid sequence: CASSHGGTQEQFF.

This chain connects TRBV20-1 to TRBJ2-5; 11 bases align to TRBD2. CDR3 size: 19 residues. J lost 0 bases, V lost 0 bases, and 12 bases had no gene match. Germline V gene lookup returns CDR1 DFQATT and CDR2 SNEGSKA (reference sequence). This CDR3 is CSARDVPSGRIPYQETQYF. CDR3 coding DNA: TGCAGTGCTAGAGATGTCCCTAGCGGGAGGATTCCATACCAAGAGACCCAGTACTTC.

This chain joins TRBV3-1 and TRBJ2-5; D is undetermined. The last part of the DNA fits TRBJ2-7 better; the J call may be wrong. Germline values: CDR1 LGHDT, CDR2 YNNKEL (reference sequence). The CDR3 has 14 amino acids. The CDR3 loop reads CASSQATVTGEQYF. CDR3 nucleotide sequence: TGTGCCAGCAGCCAGGCGACCGTCACGGGCGAGCAGTACTTC.

As for this clonotype: A much larger clone sits a single nucleotide away, making a read error possible. The genes are TRBV11-2 and TRBJ1-1; D unresolved. The CDR3 runs to 14 residues. CDR1 SGHAT and CDR2 FQNNGV come from the germline V gene. The germline V and J ends were trimmed by 8 bases and 6 bases, with 19 bases remaining between them. The CDR3 DNA reads TGTGCCAGCGGGAAGGGAGTGAGCTCTGCTGAAGCTTTCTTT. Translated: CASGKGVSSAEAFF.

In the case of this clonotype: Given a much more abundant clone one base away, this may be a read error. This rearrangement joins TRBV9 to TRBJ2-3; TRBD2 agrees at 8 bases. The CDR3 contains 14 residues. Per germline, CDR1 SGDLS and CDR2 YYNGEE. J was trimmed by 5 bases and V by 3 bases; bases with no gene match: 5. The CDR3 sequence is CASSAGTREDTQYF. DNA of the CDR3: TGTGCCAGCAGCGCCGGGACTAGGGAAGATACGCAGTATTTT.

This clonotype occurred a few times. This sequence joins TRBV28 and TRBJ2-7, with a weak D call TRBD2 (5 bases). Germline lookup yields CDR1 MDHEN and CDR2 SYDVKM. The CDR3 has 11 amino acids. V shed 5 bases and J shed 7 bases, with 9 bases lying between them. This CDR3 reads CASSPWTEQYF. CDR3 nucleotides: TGTGCCAGCAGTCCATGGACTGAGCAGTACTTC.

The chain recombines TRBV5-8 with TRBJ2-1, with 10 bases identical to TRBD1. In germline, CDR1 is SGHTS, CDR2 YDEGEE. This CDR3 comprises 16 residues. Trimming at V came to 4 bases and at J to 3 bases, leaving 7 bases not matched to a gene. The CDR3 sequence: CASSTGQGEYYNEQFF. CDR3 coding DNA: TGTGCCAGCAGCACAGGACAGGGGGAATACTACAATGAGCAGTTCTTC.

The rearrangement links TRBV28 to TRBJ1-6; D is uncertain. The CDR3 consists of 13 residues. Between the trimmed V and J ends, which lost 6 bases and 9 bases, there was a span of 12 bases. The germline gives CDR1 MDHEN, CDR2 SYDVKM. The CDR3 nucleotides are TGTGCCAGCAGCACCCTCGAGTTTTCACCCCTCCACTTT. This encodes CASSTLEFSPLHF. Looking up the rest from reference TRBV28 and TRBJ1-6 gives the full variable domain: DVKVTQSSRYLVKRTGEKVFLECVQDMDHENMFWYRQDPGLGLRLIYFSYDVKMKEKGDIPEGYSVSREKKERFSLILESASTNQTSMYLCASSTLEFSPLHFGNGTRLTVT.

The rearrangement uses TRBV20-1 and TRBJ2-7; D might be TRBD2 (5 bases). Per the germline V gene, CDR1 is DFQATT and CDR2 is SNEGSKA (reference sequence). V was trimmed by 6 bases and J by 3 bases, leaving 12 bases between them. This CDR3 spans 12 amino acids. The CDR3 DNA follows: TGCAGTGCAACGAGGGAGATCTACGAGCAGTACTTC. Translation: CSATREIYEQYF.

The rearrangement links TRBV27 to TRBJ2-7; TRBD2 is a possible D gene (5 bases). Germline values: CDR1 MNHEY, CDR2 SMNVEV (reference sequence). Trimming shortened V by 5 bases and J by 3 bases, and 14 bases separated the two germline ends. This CDR3 spans 14 amino acids. CDR3 residues: CASSRVGECYEQYF. In DNA, the CDR3 is TGTGCCAGCAGTAGGGTCGGGGAGTGCTACGAGCAGTACTTC.

The sample holds many counts of this clonotype. This chain connects TRBV27 to TRBJ1-5; D is perhaps TRBD1 (5 bases). The CDR3 loop spans 13 amino acids. Between the trimmed V and J ends, which lost 3 bases and 5 bases, there was a span of 8 bases. The germline V gene encodes CDR1 MNHEY and CDR2 SMNVEV (reference sequence). The CDR3 DNA reads as TGTGCCAGCAGTTTGAGAGGGGATCAGCCCCAGCATTTT. It translates to CASSLRGDQPQHF.

A few counts support this clonotype. V is TRBV6-6 and J is TRBJ2-1; perhaps TRBD2 as D (6 bases). This CDR3 is 15 amino acids long. The germline V gene encodes CDR1 MNHNY and CDR2 SVGAGI (reference sequence). V dropped 5 bases and J dropped 5 bases, with 16 bases sitting between them. The DNA for the CDR3 is TGTGCCAGCAGTCCCCGGGGGAGAAGTAACAATGAGCAGTTCTTC. Protein: CASSPRGRSNNEQFF.

This clonotype was seen a handful of times. The genes are TRBV9 and TRBJ2-3; tentatively, D is TRBD2 (6 bases). The CDR3 has 15 residues. V lost 4 bases, J lost 2 bases, and 14 bases lay in between. Germline V lookup: CDR1 SGDLS, CDR2 YYNGEE. The CDR3 coding sequence is TGTGCCAGCAGCACATGGGACTCCGCCACAGATACGCAGTATTTT. Translated, it gives CASSTWDSATDTQYF. Drawing the rest from reference TRBV9 and TRBJ2-3, the complete variable domain is DSGVTQTPKHLITATGQRVTLRCSPRSGDLSVYWYQQSLDQGLQFLIQYYNGEERAKGNILERFSAQQFPDLHSELNLSSLELGDSALYFCASSTWDSATDTQYFGPGTRLTVL.

V is TRBV4-1 and J is TRBJ2-7, with D perhaps given as TRBD1 or TRBD2 (5 bases each). The CDR3 has 14 amino acids. V gave up 4 bases and J gave up 2 bases, with 12 bases separating them. CDR1 MGHRA and CDR2 YSYEKL come from the germline V gene. CDR3 in DNA: TGCGCCAGCAGCCCCTGGGACGCAGCCTACGAGCAGTACTTC. This gives the protein CASSPWDAAYEQYF.

This clonotype was observed at least ten times. The gene calls are TRBV10-3 and TRBJ2-7; 9 nucleotides match TRBD2. In germline, CDR1 is ENHRY, CDR2 SYGVKD. The CDR3 is 13 amino acids. Trimming cost V 8 bases and J 3 bases; bases outside gene matches: 5. The CDR3 DNA sequence: TGTGCCATCGGTGCGGGAGGGGTCTACGAGCAGTACTTC. Translation gives CAIGAGGVYEQYF.

This sequence joins TRBV6-5 and TRBJ1-1, with a tentative D call TRBD1 (6 bases). Per germline, CDR1 MNHEY and CDR2 SVGAGI. Trimming stripped 1 base from V and 6 bases from J, with 15 bases between. The CDR3 length is 15 residues. In nucleotides, the CDR3 is TGTGCCAGCAGTTACTTCAGGGGACAAAGGGCTGAAGCTTTCTTT. Translated, it gives CASSYFRGQRAEAFF.

A remark on this clonotype: One junction end does not reproduce the germline sequence, and a read error may be involved. The V call is TRBV18, the J call TRBJ1-1; D unclear. This CDR3 contains 11 residues. From germline, CDR1 is KGHSH and CDR2 LQKENI. CDR3 region: CVSSPDTEAFF. The CDR3, as DNA: TGTGTCAGCTCACCGGACACTGAAGCTTTCTTT.

In this sample, this clonotype turned up many times. V usage is TRBV4-1 and J usage is TRBJ2-5; no clear D. The CDR3 is 15 residues long. CDR1 MGHRA and CDR2 YSYEKL come from the germline V gene. Trimming shortened V by 3 bases and J by 0 bases, and 11 bases separated the two germline ends. DNA of the CDR3: TGCGCCAGCAGCCAGACATTTCCTTACCAAGAGACCCAGTACTTC. This encodes CASSQTFPYQETQYF.

The rearrangement links TRBV11-2 to TRBJ2-3; 14 nucleotides align to TRBD2. J gave up 3 bases and V 4 bases, and 9 bases lay outside the gene matches. The CDR3 has 18 amino acids. Looked up from germline, CDR1 is SGHAT and CDR2 is FQNNGV. CDR3 DNA: TGTGCCAGCAGCTCGGGACTAGCGGGGGCCCTTGTGACAGATACGCAGTATTTT. Encoded protein: CASSSGLAGALVTDTQYF.

There are a few counts of this clonotype. CDR3 DNA: TGCAGCGTTGAATCGCCTAGCGGGAGAAGAAATGAGCAGTTCTTC. Protein: CSVESPSGRRNEQFF. The V gene is TRBV29-1, the J gene TRBJ2-1; 10 nucleotides align to TRBD2. The V segment lost 2 bases and the J segment 7 bases; nucleotides outside the gene matches: 8. The CDR3 length is 15 residues. Germline values: CDR1 SQVTM, CDR2 ANQGSEA.

With respect to this clonotype: Its ends do not fully match the called genes, so a read error is possible. This chain links TRBV6-6 with TRBJ2-1; 8 bases are a match to TRBD2. CDR1 and CDR2 from the germline V gene are MNHNY and SVGAGI (reference sequence). This CDR3 has 16 amino acids. The DNA for the CDR3 is TGTGCCAGCAGTTACGTCGCGGGGGGAACCTACAATGGGCAGTTCTTC. Protein sequence: CASSYVAGGTYNGQFF.

The V and J genes are TRBV9 and TRBJ2-5, with 8 bases identical to TRBD2. J was trimmed by 11 bases and V by 0 bases; bases with no gene match: 15. The V gene's germline CDR1 is SGDLS and CDR2 YYNGEE. This CDR3 is built from 16 residues. The CDR3 DNA reads as TGTGCCAGCAGCGTAGGATCCGGGACTAGTAGGTTCCAGCAGTACTTC. This sequence encodes CASSVGSGTSRFQQYF.